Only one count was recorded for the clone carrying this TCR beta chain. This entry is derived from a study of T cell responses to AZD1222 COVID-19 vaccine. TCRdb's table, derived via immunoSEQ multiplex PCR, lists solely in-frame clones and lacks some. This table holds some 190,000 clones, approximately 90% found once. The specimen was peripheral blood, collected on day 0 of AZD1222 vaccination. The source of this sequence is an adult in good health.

CDR3 protein: CATRIQGLGYSGYTF. The CDR3 region has the DNA TGTGCCACCAGAATACAGGGGCTGGGCTATTCCGGCTACACCTTC. V is TRBV15 and J is TRBJ1-2; 7 bases are a match to TRBD1. CDR1 is LNHNV and CDR2 is YYDKDF in the germline V gene (reference sequence). V shed 6 bases, J shed 8 bases, and the junction held 15 bases outside the gene matches. This CDR3 has 15 amino acids.